The 8 T cell receptor beta chains below come from one sample, sequenced in a study of T cells in women clearing cervical HPV infection listed by TCRdb under 2018. Receptor libraries were prepared by the immunoSEQ multiplex PCR assay. TCRdb took over this immuneACCESS table, retaining in-frame rearrangements with V and J assigned. Such tables are incomplete; in checked studies, under half of the missing clones stem from an unresolved V gene, and the remainder is unexplained. The sample table holds approximately 34,000 clones. In total, the top ten clones hold less than 8% of the sample. Material for sequencing was blood buffy coat. The receptors were sampled from a woman aged 18-70 years with a cervical HPV16 infection that either progressed to CIN3+ or cleared (not recorded which).

About this clone itself: Sequencing ends 3 residues short of the CDR3 end; the germline J gene provides the rest. The chain has TRBV20-1 and TRBJ2-3, with TRBD1 matching over 8 bases. In germline, CDR1 is DFQATT, CDR2 SNEGSKA (reference sequence). The CDR3 sequence is 15 residues long. Losses at the gene ends were 0 bases for V and 5 bases for J; bases not matched to a gene: 7. The CDR3 sequence is CSARDPGQGIDTQYF. CDR3 bases read: TGCAGTGCTAGAGATCCCGGACAGGGAATAGATACG.

Details on this clone: The DNA ends 3 residues before the CDR3 does, and the rest of the CDR3 is filled in from the germline J gene. The chain couples TRBV19 to TRBJ1-2; 9 nucleotides align to TRBD1. CDR3 size: 14 residues. Germline lookup yields CDR1 LNHDA and CDR2 SQIVND (reference sequence). CDR3 sequence reads: CASSPGQGKSDYTF. The sequenced CDR3 bases are TGTGCCAGTAGCCCGGGACAGGGAAAGAGCGAC.

In the case of this clone: The read comes to an end 3 residues before the CDR3 does, leaving the germline J gene to fill in the end. V usage is TRBV27 and J usage is TRBJ2-7; TRBD1 might be the D (6 bases). Germline assignment: CDR1 MNHEY and CDR2 SMNVEV (reference sequence). The germline V and J ends were trimmed by 6 bases and 5 bases, with 17 bases remaining between them. This CDR3 contains 14 residues. CDR3: CASRVTGLSDEQYF. Incomplete CDR3 DNA: TGTGCCAGCAGAGTTACAGGGTTAAGCGACGAG.

Turning to this clone: The read stops 3 residues short of the end of the CDR3; the missing end is completed from the germline J gene. The rearrangement uses TRBV5-4 and TRBJ2-3; 7 bases map to TRBD1. V lost 4 bases to trimming and J lost 6 bases; unmatched junction nucleotides: 5. This CDR3 spans 13 amino acids. Germline assignment: CDR1 SGHNT and CDR2 YYREEE (reference sequence). The sequenced CDR3 bases are TGTGCCAGCAGCCCCCCCAGGGGGGATACG. It translates to CASSPPRGDT. The entire CDR3 sequence reads CASSPPRGDTQYF.

On this clone: The read falls 3 residues short of the CDR3 end, and the missing part is taken from the germline J gene. The chain is built from TRBV12-3 or TRBV12-4 and TRBJ1-6; perhaps TRBD1 as D (5 bases). CDR3 size: 12 residues. Trimming removed 10 bases at V and 9 bases at J, with 13 bases between. The chain's CDR3 is CATQEGISPLHF. The CDR3 DNA, read in part, is TGTGCCACCCAAGAGGGGATTTCACCC.

In the case of this clone: The CDR3 end falls 3 residues outside the read, so it is completed with the germline J gene. The chain links TRBV5-1 to TRBJ2-7; maybe TRBD2 (6 bases). V was cut by 1 base and J by 3 bases, with 11 bases left in between. The germline V gene has CDR1 SGHRS and CDR2 YFSETQ. The length of the CDR3 is 14 residues. Partial CDR3 DNA: TGCGCCAGCAGCTTGACCCTAGCGCTCTACGAG. Translating it yields CASSLTLALYE. The whole CDR3 protein is CASSLTLALYEQYF. The full variable domain, with the rest looked up from reference TRBV5-1 and TRBJ2-7, is KAGVTQTPRYLIKTRGQQVTLSCSPISGHRSVSWYQQTPGQGLQFLFEYFSETQRNKGNFPGRFSGRQFSNSRSEMNVSTLELGDSALYLCASSLTLALYEQYFGPGTRLTVT.

Points on this clone: Read coverage stops 3 residues before the CDR3 terminus; the germline J gene supplies the remainder. This chain connects TRBV20-1 to TRBJ1-2, with D tentatively TRBD1 (6 bases). This CDR3 has 13 residues. Germline CDR1 is DFQATT and CDR2 is SNEGSKA (reference sequence). The V end lost 6 bases, the J end lost 7 bases, and 18 bases lay between the germline ends. CDR3 bases read: TGCAGTGCCAGATATCTGGGGGCCGCTGGC. It specifies CSARYLGAAG. The full CDR3 reads CSARYLGAAGYTF.

On this clone itself: With the read ending 3 residues before the CDR3 end, the germline J gene is used to fill in that end. This rearrangement joins TRBV10-1 to TRBJ2-3; 11 nucleotides match TRBD1. CDR3 length: 15 residues. Germline CDR1 reads WNHNN; CDR2 reads SYGVQD (reference sequence). Trimming took 6 bases from V and 1 from J; bases not matched to a gene: 3. The CDR3: CASSPGQGGTDTQYF. The sequenced part of the CDR3 DNA is TGCGCCAGCAGCCCGGGACAGGGGGGCACAGATACG.